Listed below are T cell receptor beta chains from one sample, sequenced in a study of OX40 agonist ivuxolimab in advanced cancers. Measured with immunoSEQ multiplex PCR; TCRdb has only the in-frame clones, and not every one. Among more than 30,000 clones listed, approximately 89% were seen once. The sequenced sample was CD4+ or CD8+ T cells sorted from blood, obtained in a trial of the OX40 agonist ivuxolimab. All receptors come from an adult with an advanced solid tumor such as melanoma, head and neck, liver or kidney cancer. Each CDR3 is given with its conserved first and last residue. Each record gives: J gene, D gene, clone size, V gene, CDR3 DNA, CDR3 protein. D genes are given only for firm matches. Rows may omit the clone size; those that give it use once, few, many or a size class.

j_call: TRBJ2-1; d_call: TRBD1; clone_size: -; v_call: TRBV6-6; cdr3_nt: TGTGCCAGCAGTGACAGGGTATCCTACAATGAGCAGTTCTTC; cdr3_aa: CASSDRVSYNEQFF
j_call: TRBJ2-7; d_call: TRBD1; clone_size: -; v_call: TRBV6-1; cdr3_nt: TGTGCCAGCAGTAGACAGGGTTCCTACGAGCAGTACTTC; cdr3_aa: CASSRQGSYEQYF
j_call: TRBJ2-7; d_call: -; clone_size: -; v_call: TRBV27; cdr3_nt: TGTGCCAGCAGTTTAGGCCACTCCTACGAGCAGTACTTC; cdr3_aa: CASSLGHSYEQYF
j_call: TRBJ2-2; d_call: -; clone_size: -; v_call: TRBV6-8; cdr3_nt: TGTGCCAGCAGTTACGGGACGGCTCCATGGTTGACCGGGGAGCTGTTTTTT; cdr3_aa: CASSYGTAPWLTGELFF
j_call: TRBJ2-3; d_call: -; clone_size: -; v_call: TRBV2; cdr3_nt: TGTGCCAGCAGTGGCAGCGGAGATACGCAGTATTTT; cdr3_aa: CASSGSGDTQYF
j_call: TRBJ2-3; d_call: TRBD1; clone_size: -; v_call: TRBV5-1; cdr3_nt: TGCGCCAGCAGCTTAGGTGCGGGACAGGGGCCAGCAGATACGCAGTATTTT; cdr3_aa: CASSLGAGQGPADTQYF
j_call: TRBJ2-1; d_call: TRBD2; clone_size: -; v_call: TRBV5-4; cdr3_nt: TGTGCCAGCAGCTTGGTTAGCGGGATGATTGGTGAGCAGTTCTTC; cdr3_aa: CASSLVSGMIGEQFF
j_call: TRBJ2-7; d_call: -; clone_size: once; v_call: TRBV30; cdr3_nt: TGTGCCTGGAAAGGAAGCTCCTACGAGCAGTACTTC; cdr3_aa: CAWKGSSYEQYF
j_call: TRBJ2-5; d_call: -; clone_size: -; v_call: TRBV6-4; cdr3_nt: TGTGCCAGCAGTGACTTGTCCGAGGAATTACAAGAGACCCAGTACTTC; cdr3_aa: CASSDLSEELQETQYF
j_call: TRBJ2-3; d_call: TRBD2; clone_size: -; v_call: TRBV4-3; cdr3_nt: TGCGCCAGCAGCCAAACTAGCGGGGGCACAGATACGCAGTATTTT; cdr3_aa: CASSQTSGGTDTQYF
j_call: TRBJ2-2; d_call: TRBD1; clone_size: once; v_call: TRBV28; cdr3_nt: TGTGCCAGCAGTTCAGGGGGCGAGAGCACCGGGGAGCTGTTTTTT; cdr3_aa: CASSSGGESTGELFF
j_call: TRBJ2-2; d_call: -; clone_size: -; v_call: TRBV25-1; cdr3_nt: TGTGCCAGCAGTGACCCGACGGACGCGAGCACCGGGGAGCTGTTTTTT; cdr3_aa: CASSDPTDASTGELFF
j_call: TRBJ2-1; d_call: TRBD2; clone_size: -; v_call: TRBV18; cdr3_nt: TGTGCCAGCTCTCTTCCTAGCGGGGGTGAGTTTGGTGAGCAGTTCTTC; cdr3_aa: CASSLPSGGEFGEQFF
j_call: TRBJ1-1; d_call: -; clone_size: -; v_call: TRBV28; cdr3_nt: TGTGCCAGCAATCCCTCCCCGGGGGAGAACACTGAAGCTTTCTTT; cdr3_aa: CASNPSPGENTEAFF
j_call: TRBJ2-1; d_call: -; clone_size: -; v_call: TRBV12-5; cdr3_nt: TGTGCTAGTGGTAAGGACAGATGGGAGCAGTTCTTC; cdr3_aa: CASGKDRWEQFF